This T cell receptor beta chain emerged from a study of tissue T cells after allogeneic stem cell transplantation. Turning to this clone: Its antigen remains unidentified. Gene names are the mouse ones. The read stops 1 residue short of the end of the CDR3; the missing end is completed from the germline J gene.

Documented time point: mouse harvest day 14 after allogeneic transplant. Each mouse received 10^7 T-cell-depleted marrow cells plus 10^6 splenic CD5+ T cells by tail vein. Mice had MHC-mismatched B6 into BALB/c GVHD, sampled day 7 or 14. General observations from the study: Few T cell clones were shared across patients, but motif clusters showed tissue-specific shared signatures.

The CDR3 contains 12 residues. V shed 2 bases and J 7 bases; nucleotides not matched to a gene: 1. The germline CDR1 and CDR2 sequences are SNHLY and FYNGKV (reference sequence). Survey-depth TCRbeta CDR3 sequencing reported V/J genes and productive frequencies. Assay used: immunoSEQ multiplex PCR; TCRdb lists only in-frame clones, some missing. The sample consists of about 7,400 clones, about 35% of them appearing once. This sequence originates from a female BALB/c mouse given C57BL/6 T cells with graft-versus-host disease after an allogeneic hematopoietic cell transplant. The sample comprised skin. The chain carries TRBV3 and TRBJ2-7; 8 bases match TRBD1. CDR3 sequence reads: CASSLRQGEQYF. The part of the CDR3 DNA that was read is TGTGCCAGCAGCTTAAGACAGGGGGAACAGTAC.